This is a list of T cell receptor beta chains from one sample in a study of metastatic and nonmetastatic thyroid tumors. TCRdb re-analyzed the PCR reads using MiXCR. The data hold 17,000 or so clones, with 27% observed a single time. Sequences were obtained from adjacent normal tissue. These receptors came from a female donor with papillary thyroid cancer or a benign thyroid nodule (not recorded which). Some clones in this sample may be carry-over from other donors' samples. CDR3s include the opening cysteine and the closing phenylalanine or tryptophan. D genes are given only for firm matches. Size is stated for part of the rows, as once, few or many counts, or as a class when the clone is expanded.

>TRBJ2-1|.|medium-sized|TRBV7-2
CASSQARTAYNEQFF
TGTGCCAGCAGCCAGGCGAGGACAGCCTACAATGAGCAGTTCTTC
>TRBJ2-1|.|.|TRBV6-5
CASSYLGLEQFF
TGTGCCAGCAGTTACCTTGGCCTTGAGCAGTTCTTC
>TRBJ2-7|.|few|TRBV20-1
CSARRSSVGYEQYF
TGCAGTGCCCGTAGGTCCAGCGTGGGGTACGAGCAGTACTTC
>TRBJ2-3|TRBD1|few|TRBV10-2
CASSGGQGANTQYF
TGCGCCAGCAGTGGTGGACAGGGAGCAAATACGCAGTATTTT
>TRBJ1-1|TRBD1|few|TRBV6-1
CASSKQGARNTEAFF
TGTGCCAGCAGTAAACAGGGGGCGCGGAACACTGAAGCTTTCTTT
>TRBJ2-7|TRBD1|few|TRBV27
CASSLTGQGSYEQYF
TGTGCCAGCAGTTTAACGGGACAGGGCTCCTACGAGCAGTACTTC
>TRBJ2-7|TRBD1|few|TRBV12-3/TRBV12-4
CASRGDRGREQYF
TGTGCCAGCAGAGGGGACAGGGGAAGAGAGCAGTACTTC
>TRBJ2-2|.|few|TRBV7-9
CASYDWTNTGELFF
TGTGCCAGCTACGACTGGACGAACACCGGGGAGCTGTTTTTT
>TRBJ1-1|TRBD1|few|TRBV6-1
CASSEYGQVGTEAFF
TGTGCCAGCAGTGAATATGGACAGGTAGGCACTGAAGCTTTCTTT
>TRBJ2-1|TRBD1|few|TRBV12-5
CASVRHGGTGANEQFF
TGTGCTAGTGTCAGGCATGGCGGGACAGGGGCAAATGAGCAGTTCTTC
>TRBJ2-7|.|.|TRBV28
CASSPGGWVEHEQYF
TGTGCCAGCAGTCCAGGGGGGTGGGTGGAGCACGAGCAGTACTTC
>TRBJ2-2|TRBD2|few|TRBV6-1
CASRARGGGELFF
TGTGCCAGCAGGGCTCGGGGGGGCGGGGAGCTGTTTTTT
>TRBJ2-5|.|.|TRBV2
CASGSFETQYF
TGTGCCAGCGGCAGTTTTGAGACCCAGTACTTC
>TRBJ1-1|.|few|TRBV6-1
CASSEAQAFF
TGTGCTAGCAGTGAAGCCCAAGCTTTCTTT
>TRBJ2-3|.|.|TRBV24-1
CATSYQGLAYF
TGTGCCACCTCCTATCAGGGGTTGGCGTATTTT
>TRBJ2-1|.|.|TRBV12-3/TRBV12-4
CASSLGLRNEQFF
TGTGCCAGCAGTTTGGGGCTCCGAAATGAGCAGTTCTTC
>TRBJ2-1|.|few|TRBV19
CASSRGVEVNEQFF
TGTGCCAGTTCTAGGGGGGTAGAGGTGAATGAGCAGTTCTTC
>TRBJ1-2|.|.|TRBV11-1
CASSPGTSRQKFYGYTF
TGTGCCAGCAGCCCTGGAACCTCCCGCCAAAAGTTCTATGGCTACACCTTC
>TRBJ1-3|.|few|TRBV2
CASRREYGSGNTIYF
TGTGCCAGCCGCCGGGAATATGGCTCTGGAAACACCATATATTTT
>TRBJ2-2|.|.|TRBV7-8
CASSLQVGPGRGTGELFF
TGTGCCAGCAGCTTACAGGTGGGGCCGGGACGCGGCACCGGGGAGCTGTTTTTT
>TRBJ1-2|TRBD1|.|TRBV11-2
CASSLGDRVLGYGYTF
TGTGCCAGCAGCTTAGGAGACAGGGTATTGGGCTATGGCTACACCTTC
>TRBJ1-1|TRBD1|.|TRBV6-1
CASMTGQPYNTEAFF
TGTGCCAGTATGACGGGACAGCCCTATAACACTGAAGCTTTCTTT
>TRBJ1-2|TRBD1|few|TRBV15
CVTSRDRGGGGTGYTF
TGTGTCACCAGCAGAGATAGAGGAGGGGGCGGCACTGGCTACACCTTC
>TRBJ1-2|.|large|TRBV19
CASTPGSYGYTF
TGTGCCAGTACCCCAGGGTCCTATGGCTACACCTTC
>TRBJ1-2|TRBD1|.|TRBV6-1
CASTGQGGFHYGYTF
TGTGCCAGCACAGGACAGGGCGGATTTCACTATGGCTACACCTTC
>TRBJ1-2|TRBD1|few|TRBV20-1
CSARGDRGLYGYTF
TGCAGTGCTAGAGGGGACAGGGGGCTCTATGGCTACACCTTC
>TRBJ2-7|TRBD2|large|TRBV20-1
CSARSGTSGVEQYF
TGCAGTGCTCGGTCCGGGACTAGCGGAGTTGAGCAGTACTTC
>TRBJ2-3|.|few|TRBV6-2/TRBV6-3
CASGRASSTDTQYF
TGTGCCAGCGGCAGGGCCTCTAGCACAGATACGCAGTATTTT
>TRBJ2-1|TRBD2|.|TRBV7-8
CASSLTLAGGQNEQFF
TGTGCCAGCAGCTTAACCCTAGCGGGGGGGCAAAATGAGCAGTTCTTC
>TRBJ2-7|TRBD1|.|TRBV5-1
CASSLEGQYLYEQYF
TGCGCCAGCAGCTTGGAGGGACAGTATCTCTACGAGCAGTACTTC
>TRBJ2-5|TRBD2|few|TRBV6-1
CASGLREEETQYF
TGTGCCAGCGGTCTCCGGGAGGAGGAGACCCAGTACTTC
>TRBJ1-2|.|few|TRBV10-3
CAISGRADYGYTF
TGTGCCATCAGTGGTCGGGCAGACTATGGCTACACCTTC
>TRBJ2-6|TRBD2|few|TRBV6-2/TRBV6-3
CASIHSGRGSVANVLTF
TGTGCCAGCATCCATAGCGGGCGGGGCTCTGTGGCCAACGTCCTGACTTTC